This T cell receptor (beta chain) was profiled in a study of blood T cell repertoires in COVID-19. Study context: Recovered status in Cohort 3 required two negative PCRs, clearance, or symptom resolution. Some COVID-19 samples were acute and others convalescent; all came from the United States, Italy and Spain.

With 1 base removed from V and 3 bases from J, the gap between germline ends came to 10 bases. The CDR3 runs to 14 residues. The germline CDR1 and CDR2 sequences are MNHNS and SASEGT. Assignments of participants to cohorts depended upon their own reported clinical history. Authors' analysis steps: Amplification of reference gene primers provided the estimated nucleated cell counts. Method: immunoSEQ multiplex PCR; TCRdb's copy keeps in-frame clones and lacks some. Clonal size and the V and J genes are those of that table, whereas D and trimming came from the DNA. The sample lists roughly 150,000 clones; 79% were seen once.

The sample was PBMCs or T cells enriched from blood (not recorded which). This receptor was identified in a woman aged 70-85 years in a cohort exposed to, infected with or recovered from COVID-19 (not recorded which). V usage is TRBV6-1 and J usage is TRBJ2-7; weak D call: TRBD1 (5 bases). CDR3 residues: CASSEDRILYEQYF. As DNA, the CDR3 is TGTGCCAGCAGTGAAGACAGGATACTCTACGAGCAGTACTTC.